This T cell receptor beta chain is from a study of graft-versus-host responses after intestinal transplantation. About the study: In this cohort, recipients had multivisceral, liver-intestinal, or isolated intestinal transplants. Study results and limitations: Allograft graft-versus-host to host-versus-graft clonal ratios ran high in patients with graft-donor T cell macrochimerism.

This clone was counted a few times. CD4 and CD8 responders that proliferated in the reaction were FACS-sorted. Data came from immunoSEQ multiplex PCR; TCRdb stores just in-frame clones and leaves some out. Found here are 20,000 or so clones, more than 40% of them singletons; the top ten hold about 1%. The CDR3 runs 16 residues. V was cut by 0 bases and J by 7 bases, with 13 bases left in between. CDR1 is MNHEY, CDR2 SVGAGI, per germline. The TCR comes from a human patient who received an intestinal transplant. The chain links TRBV6-5 to TRBJ1-6; D is possibly TRBD1 (6 bases). The sample in question was alloreactive CD4+ T cells from a mixed lymphocyte reaction culture, obtained before intestinal transplant. This sample's subset: CFSE-low proliferating T cells sorted from roughly six-day pre-transplant mixed lymphocyte reaction (GvH or HvG direction). CDR3 in DNA: TGTGCCAGCAGTTACTCGGGGGCAGGGTACAATTCACCCCTCCACTTT. Its protein product is CASSYSGAGYNSPLHF.